This T cell receptor (beta chain) was captured in a study of T-cell memory formation after mild COVID-19. Study context: TCR clustering was largely donor specific. Study-wide findings and caveats: The study found contracting CD4+ clones mainly in CM and EM and contracting CD8+ clones in EMRA.

TCR alpha and TCR beta cDNA libraries with sample barcodes and UMIs came from 5'RACE using constant-segment primers. MiXCR, run by TCRdb on the 5' RACE reads, gives a single entry per CDR3 protein. The data contain roughly 100,000 distinct CDR3 sequences, approximately 15% of them singletons. This clonotype turned up a few times. Its antigen remains unidentified. The V and J ends lost 0 bases and 5 bases, in that order; junction bases with no gene match: 9. The germline gives CDR1 SGHRS, CDR2 YFSETQ. The CDR3 loop spans 16 amino acids. Sequencing was performed on PBMCs or a T cell subset sorted from them (not recorded which). The chain is built from TRBV5-1 and TRBJ2-7; 9 bases are a match to TRBD2. The TCR comes from an adult woman who had mild COVID-19 (a few samples of this study predate the infection). Cell type and time point are not known. In DNA form, the CDR3 reads TGCGCCAGCAGCTTGGTGGGTAGCGGGAGTTTACACGAGCAGTACTTC. Translating it yields CASSLVGSGSLHEQYF.